This T cell receptor (beta chain) is from a study of identical twins. This CDR3 has 16 amino acids. The germline V gene encodes CDR1 SGHTA and CDR2 FQGTGA. Trimming stripped 3 bases from V and 0 bases from J, with 12 bases between. TCRdb re-derived calls from the 5' RACE reads in MiXCR, one entry per CDR3 protein. Seen here are around 530,000 distinct CDR3 sequences, nearly 15% observed once, and the top ten hold roughly 0.46%. These data also featured in a second study, about yellow fever vaccine responses in identical twins.

This chain joins TRBV7-3 and TRBJ2-1; D is undetermined. The clonotype was recovered from a woman between 18 and 29 years old in good health. Sequencing was done on a sample of CD4+ T cells sorted from blood. CDR3 protein: CASSFAGRSSYNEQFF. The CDR3 DNA sequence: TGTGCCAGCAGCTTCGCCGGGCGGAGCTCCTACAATGAGCAGTTCTTC.